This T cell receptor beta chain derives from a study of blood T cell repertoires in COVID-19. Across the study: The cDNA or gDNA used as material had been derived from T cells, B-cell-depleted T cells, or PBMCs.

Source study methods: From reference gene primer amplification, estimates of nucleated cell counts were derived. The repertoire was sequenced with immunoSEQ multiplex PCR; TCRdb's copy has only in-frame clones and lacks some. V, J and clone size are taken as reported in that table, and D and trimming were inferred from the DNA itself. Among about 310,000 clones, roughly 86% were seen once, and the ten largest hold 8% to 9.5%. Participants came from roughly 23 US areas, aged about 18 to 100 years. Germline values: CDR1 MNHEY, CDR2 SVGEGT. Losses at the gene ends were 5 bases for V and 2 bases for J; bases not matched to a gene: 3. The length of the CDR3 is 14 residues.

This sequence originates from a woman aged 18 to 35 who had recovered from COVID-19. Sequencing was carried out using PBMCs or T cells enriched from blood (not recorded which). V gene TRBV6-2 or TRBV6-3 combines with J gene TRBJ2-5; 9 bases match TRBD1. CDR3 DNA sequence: TGTGCCAGCAGTCCGGACAGGGGACAAGAGACCCAGTACTTC. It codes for CASSPDRGQETQYF.